Listed below are T cell receptor beta chains from one sample, sequenced in a study of shared clonotypes between healthy human individuals. Profiled with immunoSEQ multiplex PCR; TCRdb holds only in-frame clones, not every one. The data show a few million clones, about 93% seen once. Sequenced: naive CD8+ T cells from PBMCs. Receptors were obtained from a man younger than 30 in good health. Some clones in this sample may be carry-over from other donors' samples. Both conserved end residues are part of each CDR3. Fields, in order: J gene, D gene, V gene, CDR3 DNA, CDR3 protein. The D gene is left open where the match is weak.

TRBJ1-4,NA,TRBV30,TGTGCCTGGAGCGACGGGTTTGGTGAAAAACTGTTTTTT,CAWSDGFGEKLFF
TRBJ2-2,NA,TRBV19,TGTGCCAGCACAAAGCTGGGGCCCAGATTACCGACCGGGGAGCTGTTTTTT,CASTKLGPRLPTGELFF
TRBJ2-1,TRBD2,TRBV6-5,TGTGCCAGCAGTTACCGACTAGCGGGACGGGACGAGCAGTTCTTC,CASSYRLAGRDEQFF
TRBJ2-7,TRBD1,TRBV2,TGTGCCAGCCGGGACAGGGGAACCTACGAGCAGTACTTC,CASRDRGTYEQYF
TRBJ1-2,NA,TRBV19,TGTGCCAGTAGTATTTTCGGGGAGTCGGCCTATGGCTACACCTTC,CASSIFGESAYGYTF
TRBJ2-3,TRBD2,TRBV7-2,TGTGCCAGCAGCTTAGCGGTGCTAGCGGGAGGGATTCACACAGATACGCAGTATTTT,CASSLAVLAGGIHTDTQYF
TRBJ2-1,NA,TRBV30,TGTGCCTCCTACGGACACCTTGGGGGTGAGCAGTTCTTC,CASYGHLGGEQFF
TRBJ2-7,NA,TRBV14,TGTGCCAGCAGCCAAAGGGGTTTCTCCTACGAGCAGTACTTC,CASSQRGFSYEQYF
TRBJ2-7,TRBD1,TRBV7-9,TGTGCCAGCAGCCCCCGGGACAGGGCCTTACACGAGCAGTACTTC,CASSPRDRALHEQYF
TRBJ2-7,NA,TRBV29-1,TGCAGCGTTGAGGACCGTAGCTTCGGGCAGTACTTC,CSVEDRSFGQYF
TRBJ2-1,NA,TRBV28,TGTGCCAGCAGTTTGGGGCCAGAGCAGTTCTTC,CASSLGPEQFF
TRBJ2-7,TRBD2,TRBV7-9,TGTGCCAGCAGCCGGGGACTAGCGGGAGTAAGCACCTACGAGCAGTACTTC,CASSRGLAGVSTYEQYF
TRBJ2-5,NA,TRBV6-1,TGTGCCAGCAGAAGACTTGTACTCCAAGAGACCCAGTACTTC,CASRRLVLQETQYF
TRBJ2-3,NA,TRBV27,TGTGCCAGCAATTATAGGGGATCAGATACGCAGTATTTT,CASNYRGSDTQYF
TRBJ2-3,TRBD2,TRBV6-1,TGTGCCAGCAGTGGAGGAGGACTAGCGGGAGCAGATACGCAGTATTTT,CASSGGGLAGADTQYF
TRBJ2-1,TRBD2,TRBV28,TGTGCCAGCAGTAACCGGGGACTAGCGGGCCTTTACAATGAGCAGTTCTTC,CASSNRGLAGLYNEQFF